Each of the 31 T cell receptor beta chains below was sequenced from the same sample in a study of metastatic and nonmetastatic thyroid tumors. From the PCR reads, TCRdb re-called clones with MiXCR. The sample consists of 30,000 to 40,000 clones, approximately 34% of them appearing once. There were no patients who had received any treatment before thyroid surgery. The source material was tumor tissue. The receptors derive from a female donor with papillary thyroid cancer or a benign thyroid nodule (not recorded which). Some clones in this sample may be carry-over from other donors' samples.

CDR3 loop: CATSNPGGRTYNEQFF. In DNA form, the CDR3 reads TGTGCCACCAGCAATCCGGGGGGGCGCACCTACAATGAGCAGTTCTTC. This rearrangement joins TRBV15 to TRBJ2-1, with 8 bases fitting TRBD2. CDR1 LNHNV and CDR2 YYDKDF come from the germline V gene (reference sequence). V shed 4 bases, J shed 2 bases, and the junction held 7 bases outside the gene matches. The CDR3 extends over 16 amino acids. Variable domain in full (rest from reference TRBV15 and TRBJ2-1): DAMVIQNPRYQVTQFGKPVTLSCSQTLNHNVMYWYQQKSSQAPKLLFHYYDKDFNNEADTPDNFQSRRPNTSFCFLDIRSPGLGDTAMYLCATSNPGGRTYNEQFFGPGTRLTVL.

The rearrangement joins TRBV12-3 or TRBV12-4 to TRBJ1-2, with D hard to call. The CDR3 extends over 13 amino acids. V lost 1 base and J 7 bases, leaving 10 bases between the germline ends. The CDR3 loop is CASSLGIVGGYTF. CDR3 in DNA: TGTGCCAGCAGTTTAGGTATTGTCGGTGGCTACACCTTC.

This clone was observed a handful of times. The chain combines TRBV6-5 with TRBJ2-1, with 12 bases lining up with TRBD2. The V segment lost 1 base and the J segment 4 bases; nucleotides outside the gene matches: 8. The germline CDR1 and CDR2 sequences are MNHEY and SVGAGI. The CDR3 extends over 18 amino acids. CDR3 sequence: CASSYLTNGLAGYNEQFF. The CDR3 DNA sequence: TGTGCCAGCAGTTACTTGACCAACGGACTAGCGGGGTACAATGAGCAGTTCTTC.

This clone showed up just a few times. The chain couples TRBV20-1 to TRBJ1-2, with a possible D match to TRBD1 (5 bases). The V end was cut by 0 bases, the J end by 4 bases, with 12 bases between. Germline assignment: CDR1 DFQATT and CDR2 SNEGSKA (reference sequence). CDR3 size: 14 residues. CDR3 DNA sequence: TGCAGTGCTAGAGATCGGGGCCTAGTCTATGGCTACACCTTC. Residues: CSARDRGLVYGYTF.

J is TRBJ2-1 and V is TRBV13, with D perhaps TRBD2 (6 bases). Germline-derived CDR1 and CDR2 are PRHDT and FYEKMQ (reference sequence). Trimming took 3 bases from V and 5 from J, leaving 14 bases between them. This CDR3 comprises 15 residues. The chain's CDR3 is CASSLAGSYHNEQFF. CDR3 DNA: TGTGCCAGCAGCTTGGCGGGAAGCTATCACAATGAGCAGTTCTTC. Full variable domain (remainder filled in from reference TRBV13 and TRBJ2-1): AAGVIQSPRHLIKEKRETATLKCYPIPRHDTVYWYQQGPGQDPQFLISFYEKMQSDKGSIPDRFSAQQFSDYHSELNMSSLELGDSALYFCASSLAGSYHNEQFFGPGTRLTVL.

On this clone itself: The junction departs from germline at one end; a sequencing error may be responsible. The gene calls are TRBV7-7 and TRBJ2-5, with TRBD2 matching over 14 bases. The CDR3 is made up of 15 amino acids. In germline, CDR1 is SSHAT, CDR2 FNYEAQ (reference sequence). CDR3 coding DNA: TGTGCTAGCAGCAAGGGACTAGCGGGAGCGGAGACCCAGTACTTC. Translation gives CASSKGLAGAETQYF. The full variable domain, completed using reference TRBV7-7 and TRBJ2-5, is GAGVSQSPRYKVTKRGQDVTLRCDPISSHATLYWYQQALGQGPEFLTYFNYEAQPDKSGLPSDRFSAERPEGSISTLTIQRTEQRDSAMYRCASSKGLAGAETQYFGPGTRLLVL.

With regard to this clone: One end of the junction does not line up with germline, which may come from a read error. V is TRBV6-9 and J is TRBJ2-2; D remains ambiguous. This CDR3 has 13 amino acids. Germline V CDR1 and CDR2: MNHGY, SVAAGI. DNA for the CDR3: TGCGCCAGCAGTGATTCTAGGGCCGGGGAGCTGTTTTTT. It codes for CASSDSRAGELFF.

The rearrangement joins TRBV7-2 to TRBJ2-7; TRBD2 agrees at 10 bases. CDR3 length equals 15 residues. Germline lookup yields CDR1 SGHTA and CDR2 FQGNSA. The V segment lost 5 bases and the J segment 4 bases; nucleotides outside the gene matches: 8. CDR3 region: CASSRLLAGSYEQYF. In DNA form, the CDR3 reads TGTGCCAGCAGCCGTTTACTAGCGGGGTCGTACGAGCAGTACTTC.

This clone was seen only a few times. The chain recombines TRBV6-4 with TRBJ1-2, with D perhaps TRBD1 (5 bases). The germline gives CDR1 MRHNA, CDR2 SNTAGT. CDR3 size: 17 residues. The ends were cut back, 10 bases at V and 4 bases at J, with 28 bases in the middle. CDR3 loop: CATRGRITQGVGYGYTF. Here the CDR3 DNA reads TGTGCCACCCGCGGGCGAATCACTCAGGGAGTCGGCTATGGCTACACCTTC.

The chain employs TRBV18 and TRBJ1-6, with TRBD1 as a possible D gene (5 bases). This CDR3 spans 14 amino acids. The germline gives CDR1 KGHSH, CDR2 LQKENI. With 2 bases removed from V and 8 bases from J, the gap between germline ends came to 10 bases. The CDR3 is CASSPSGFDSPLHF. The CDR3 DNA is TGTGCCAGCTCACCATCAGGGTTTGATTCACCCCTCCACTTT.

This clone was seen many times. The chain links TRBV5-8 to TRBJ1-5; D not certain. The V gene lost 1 base and the J gene lost 1 base, with 9 bases spanning the gap. CDR1 and CDR2 (germline): SGHTS, YDEGEE. The CDR3 loop spans 15 amino acids. The CDR3 nucleotides read TGTGCCAGCAGCTTGTCAGCCGTCAGCAATCAGCCCCAGCATTTT. Translated: CASSLSAVSNQPQHF.

The rearrangement joins TRBV12-5 to TRBJ1-6; no clear D gene. This CDR3 is 18 amino acids long. Per germline, CDR1 LGHNT and CDR2 FRNRAP. V was shortened by 3 bases and J by 0 bases, with 15 bases between the two germline ends. The CDR3 region has the DNA TGTGCTAGTGGTTTCCTGGGAGTGCCCAGCTCCTATAATTCACCCCTCCACTTT. It is translated as CASGFLGVPSSYNSPLHF.

The rearrangement joins TRBV30 to TRBJ2-2, with D maybe TRBD2 (6 bases). CDR1 GTSNPN and CDR2 SVGIG come from the germline V gene (reference sequence). Trimming removed 4 bases from V and 5 bases from J, with 14 bases in between. The CDR3 extends over 14 amino acids. DNA for the CDR3: TGTGCCTGGACCACCGGGACTCAGACCGGGGAGCTGTTTTTT. It specifies CAWTTGTQTGELFF.

This chain joins TRBV15 and TRBJ2-6; TRBD1 agrees at 7 bases. With V trimmed by 1 base and J by 1 base, 4 bases remained unmatched. The germline V gene encodes CDR1 LNHNV and CDR2 YYDKDF (reference sequence). The CDR3 has 17 amino acids. CDR3 sequence (DNA): TGTGCCACCAGCAGAGGGGACAGCAGTTCTGGGGCCAACGTCCTGACTTTC. This sequence encodes CATSRGDSSSGANVLTF. Combining the CDR3 with reference TRBV15 and TRBJ2-6 gives the whole variable domain DAMVIQNPRYQVTQFGKPVTLSCSQTLNHNVMYWYQQKSSQAPKLLFHYYDKDFNNEADTPDNFQSRRPNTSFCFLDIRSPGLGDTAMYLCATSRGDSSSGANVLTFGAGSRLTVL.

The V call is TRBV11-2, the J call TRBJ2-3; tentative D call: TRBD1 (5 bases). The CDR3 is 15 residues long. Trimming left V 1 base short and J 8 bases short, with 16 bases between. Per the germline V gene, CDR1 is SGHAT and CDR2 is FQNNGV. The CDR3, as DNA: TGTGCCAGCAGCTTAGGACAAAAGGGGCTGGGTACGCAGTATTTT. Its translation: CASSLGQKGLGTQYF.

In regard to this clone: A read error may account for a junction end that differs from germline. This specimen includes other DNA sequences encoding the same CDR3. The V call is TRBV18, the J call TRBJ2-3; weak D call: TRBD1 (6 bases). Germline CDR1 is KGHSH and CDR2 is LQKENI. The CDR3 consists of 16 residues. Written as DNA, the CDR3 is TGTGCCAGCTCTCGTACAGGGTATTCCTTGGTGGATACGCAGTACTTT. Amino acid sequence: CASSRTGYSLVDTQYF.

There are a few counts of this clone. This chain uses TRBV6-1 with TRBJ2-3; D gene uncertain. V was trimmed by 6 bases and J by 2 bases, leaving 12 bases between them. From germline, CDR1 is MNHNS and CDR2 SASEGT. The CDR3 loop spans 14 amino acids. This CDR3 is CASRLPSSTDTQYF. The CDR3 DNA sequence: TGTGCCAGCAGACTCCCAAGCTCCACAGATACGCAGTATTTT.

This clone was seen only a few times. J is TRBJ2-5 and V is TRBV15; D remains unclear. V shed 5 bases and J shed 4 bases, with 11 bases lying between them. From germline, CDR1 is LNHNV and CDR2 YYDKDF (reference sequence). The CDR3 has 13 amino acids. CDR3 residues: CATSDVSGETQYF. In DNA, the CDR3 is TGTGCCACCAGCGACGTATCGGGAGAGACCCAGTACTTC.

This clone has only a few counts. The gene calls are TRBV6-2 or TRBV6-3 and TRBJ1-6, with a tentative D call TRBD1 (5 bases). V was trimmed by 1 base and J by 9 bases, leaving 10 bases between them. The germline CDR1 and CDR2 sequences are MNHEY and SVGEGT. The CDR3 covers 14 residues. CDR3 amino acids: CASSYWGLRSPLHF. CDR3 in DNA: TGTGCCAGCAGTTACTGGGGCCTTCGTTCACCCCTCCACTTT.

The CDR3 protein is CASRRASTDTQYF. The CDR3 nucleotides are TGTGCCAGCAGGCGCGCTAGCACAGATACGCAGTATTTT. V usage is TRBV27 and J usage is TRBJ2-3; D is unresolved. The CDR3 is 13 residues long. V dropped 6 bases and J dropped 0 bases, with 7 bases sitting between them. Germline V gene lookup returns CDR1 MNHEY and CDR2 SMNVEV (reference sequence).

The chain joins TRBV3-1 to TRBJ2-7, with D maybe TRBD2 (6 bases). Germline CDR1 and CDR2: LGHDT and YNNKEL (reference sequence). The CDR3 spans 17 residues. V was pared by 1 base and J by 2 bases, with 18 bases between. CDR3 region: CASSQAGGGVRAYEQYF. DNA for the CDR3: TGTGCCAGCAGCCAAGCAGGTGGAGGGGTGAGGGCCTACGAGCAGTACTTC.

The CDR3 loop reads CASSIVDSPNQPQHF. The CDR3 DNA is TGTGCCAGTAGTATAGTCGACAGCCCAAATCAGCCCCAGCATTTT. The chain couples TRBV19 to TRBJ1-5; TRBD1 might be the D (5 bases). Germline V gene lookup returns CDR1 LNHDA and CDR2 SQIVND (reference sequence). The CDR3 has 15 residues. The V gene lost 1 base and the J gene lost 4 bases, with 11 bases spanning the gap.

The chain employs TRBV2 and TRBJ2-3; 7 bases fit TRBD1. The V gene's germline CDR1 is SNHLY and CDR2 FYNNEI. The J segment lost 3 bases and the V segment lost 2 bases, leaving 5 bases of the junction unmatched. The CDR3 has 15 amino acids. Here the CDR3 reads CASSENRGGTDTQYF. The CDR3 DNA reads TGTGCCAGCAGTGAAAACAGGGGCGGGACAGATACGCAGTATTTT.

The chain uses TRBV28 and TRBJ2-7; TRBD1 might be the D (6 bases). The CDR3 spans 16 residues. Germline-derived CDR1 and CDR2 are MDHEN and SYDVKM. V was shortened by 3 bases and J by 7 bases, with 22 bases between the two germline ends. DNA of the CDR3: TGTGCCAGCAGTTTGATCGGACGGGACACCTCTCGGGAGCAGTACTTC. Translation gives CASSLIGRDTSREQYF. The full variable domain, completed using reference TRBV28 and TRBJ2-7, is DVKVTQSSRYLVKRTGEKVFLECVQDMDHENMFWYRQDPGLGLRLIYFSYDVKMKEKGDIPEGYSVSREKKERFSLILESASTNQTSMYLCASSLIGRDTSREQYFGPGTRLTVT.

The V call is TRBV6-1, the J call TRBJ2-1; D remains unclear. V was shortened by 2 bases and J by 2 bases, with 7 bases between the two germline ends. CDR1 MNHNS and CDR2 SASEGT come from the germline V gene. This CDR3 contains 14 residues. CDR3 sequence: CASSEHLAYNEQFF. DNA of the CDR3: TGTGCCAGCAGTGAACACCTAGCCTACAATGAGCAGTTCTTC.

This clone was counted between two and nine times. The junction departs from the called germline gene at one end, perhaps through a read error. This sequence joins TRBV10-3 and TRBJ2-5, with a tentative D call TRBD2 (6 bases). Germline V gene lookup returns CDR1 ENHRY and CDR2 SYGVKD. The CDR3 extends over 16 amino acids. CDR3 sequence reads: CAISESVGSGQETQYF. CDR3 nucleotide sequence: TGCGCCATCAGTGAGTCAGTGGGTAGCGGACAAGAGACCCAGTACTTC.

Comment on this clone: Possible read error: a much larger clone is one base away. The V call is TRBV7-8, the J call TRBJ1-2, with D unresolved. V was shortened by 5 bases and J by 9 bases, with 22 bases between the two germline ends. CDR1 is SGHVS, CDR2 FQNEAQ, per germline. This CDR3 comprises 15 residues. The CDR3, as DNA: TGTGCCAGCAGCCCCGCAAAAGAAGGGTCCCATTGCTACACCTTC. Amino acid sequence: CASSPAKEGSHCYTF.

A few counts support this clone. CDR3 sequence: CATRKQGDYGYTF. The DNA of the CDR3 is TGTGCCACCAGAAAGCAGGGTGACTATGGCTACACCTTC. The rearrangement links TRBV19 to TRBJ1-2; TRBD1 is a possible D gene (5 bases). Trimming pared 10 bases from V and 3 bases from J, leaving 15 bases between. The germline CDR1 and CDR2 sequences are LNHDA and SQIVND (reference sequence). This CDR3 comprises 13 residues.

This clone came up once. The chain has TRBV20-1 and TRBJ2-3; TRBD2 aligns across 12 bases. The CDR3 consists of 17 residues. CDR1 is DFQATT, CDR2 SNEGSKA, per germline (reference sequence). After removal of 6 bases from V and 1 base from J, the junction contained 11 bases not matched to a gene. The CDR3 DNA follows: TGCAGTGCCATAGGACTAGCGGGAAGCTTGCGCACAGATACGCAGTATTTT. Protein: CSAIGLAGSLRTDTQYF.

A word on this clone: Compared with germline, one end of the junction differs, possibly owing to a read error. The chain is built from TRBV27 and TRBJ2-2; D is unresolved. The CDR3 contains 16 residues. Germline CDR1 is MNHEY and CDR2 is SMNVEV (reference sequence). The CDR3 reads CASRNHDKAKTGELFF. CDR3 coding DNA: TGTGCCAGCAGAAATCATGACAAGGCGAAGACCGGGGAGCTGTTTTTT.

CDR3 region: CASSSAYSNQPQHF. In DNA form, the CDR3 reads TGTGCCAGCAGTTCGGCTTATAGCAATCAGCCCCAGCATTTT. V and J are TRBV12-3 or TRBV12-4 and TRBJ1-5; D unresolved. V gave up 4 bases and J gave up 0 bases, with 7 bases separating them. The CDR3 extends over 14 amino acids.